Listed below are T cell receptor beta chains from one sample, sequenced in a study of monozygotic twins with inflammatory bowel disease. For each CDR3 protein, TCRdb gives one entry from its re-call of the 5' RACE reads, without DNA. The sample is made up of approximately 300,000 distinct CDR3 sequences, and the top ten hold more than 4.5% of it. The sequenced material came from blood. All receptors derive from a human donor with ulcerative colitis or Crohn's disease, or a healthy co-twin of an affected twin (not recorded which). The CDR3 runs from the conserved cysteine through the conserved F or W. The order of the fields is V gene, J gene, CDR3 protein.

TRBV7-6	TRBJ1-4	CASSAQRGRRNEKLFF
TRBV18	TRBJ1-5	CASSPDGNGPQHF
TRBV5-1	TRBJ2-7	CASSLSGAPTYEQYF
TRBV28	TRBJ2-1	CASSFWGEQFF
TRBV6-1	TRBJ1-1	CASRLSLLLNTEAFF
TRBV27	TRBJ2-5	CASSFGGKETQYF
TRBV6-5	TRBJ2-7	CASSYRGRGPYEQYF
TRBV7-9	TRBJ2-1	CASSRTSGIYEQFF
TRBV9	TRBJ1-5	CASSVRGDRGAQPQHF
TRBV10-3	TRBJ1-6	CAISRKTGEGSPLHF
TRBV6-5	TRBJ2-6	CASSYLAGANVLTF
TRBV6-5	TRBJ2-1	CATRQGSLNEQFF
TRBV12-3/TRBV12-4	TRBJ1-5	CASSGGAPYSNQPQHF
TRBV27	TRBJ2-4	CASSSSGNTKNIQYF
TRBV12-3/TRBV12-4	TRBJ2-4	CASSQGDSAFDIQYF
TRBV20-1	TRBJ2-5	CSLRLDRGETQYF
TRBV7-2	TRBJ2-3	CASSFRLGSTDTQYF
TRBV5-1	TRBJ2-7	CASSLEGHLLLEQYF
TRBV4-3	TRBJ1-2	CASSPVGATRPAGYTF
TRBV20-1	TRBJ2-7	CSASLGHSTYEQYF
TRBV15	TRBJ2-5	CATSTFEETQYF
TRBV7-6	TRBJ1-3	CASSLGSSGNTIYF
TRBV12-5	TRBJ2-7	CASGYEAGLEQYF
TRBV5-1	TRBJ2-7	CASSPQGQATYEQYF
TRBV14	TRBJ2-7	CASSQVRGLKSYEQYF
TRBV29-1	TRBJ2-1	CSGLASSYNEQFF
TRBV6-2/TRBV6-3	TRBJ2-7	CASSNFILDRGNPYEQYF
TRBV9	TRBJ2-5	CASSVTGRETQYF
TRBV15	TRBJ2-3	CATSRGQGSTDTQYF
TRBV12-3/TRBV12-4	TRBJ2-2	CASSLRLGGSGGELFF
TRBV29-1	TRBJ2-1	CSVAEPPATYNEQFF
TRBV28	TRBJ1-2	CASSFSFGSESYGYTF
TRBV7-2	TRBJ1-3	CASSLYRADSGNTIYF
TRBV28	TRBJ2-5	CASSFGSAGSETQYF
TRBV12-3/TRBV12-4	TRBJ2-7	CASSFGLAGDEQYF
TRBV7-2	TRBJ2-7	CASKPKLTYEQYF
TRBV14	TRBJ1-2	CASSHLGQVLGYTF
TRBV7-6	TRBJ2-4	CASSWPRGQTENIQYF
TRBV4-2	TRBJ2-5	CASSQEAGGVPVTQYF
TRBV20-1	TRBJ1-3	CSARERVGNTIYF
TRBV6-5	TRBJ2-2	CATCPHTGELFF
TRBV7-2	TRBJ2-4	CASSSQGVAGGLNIQYF
TRBV20-1	TRBJ1-5	CSAGHRSGQYKPKNQPQHF
TRBV5-1	TRBJ2-1	CASSPDYLGSSEQFF
TRBV7-8	TRBJ1-1	CASSLMTDLMHTEAFF
TRBV6-2/TRBV6-3	TRBJ2-7	CASSYLGSNSYEQYF
TRBV3-1	TRBJ2-1	CASSQDWLAGGRSREQFF
TRBV5-4	TRBJ1-1	CASSQDAQNTEAFF
TRBV21-1	TRBJ2-5	CASSPRISGTIQETQYF
TRBV5-1	TRBJ2-7	CASSFLANSYEQYF
TRBV5-6	TRBJ2-7	CASSLSGTHYEQYF
TRBV9	TRBJ2-7	CASSVSASNSYEQYF
TRBV5-1	TRBJ2-5	CASSLGDRAETQYF
TRBV7-9	TRBJ2-7	CASAKPLTVSYEQYF
TRBV11-2	TRBJ1-3	CASTYLSTLSTGTSSGNTIYF
TRBV5-1	TRBJ2-1	CASSLASGGDEQFF
TRBV7-2	TRBJ1-3	CASSLDEGSGNTIYF
TRBV14	TRBJ2-2	CASSYRGAVGELFF
TRBV24-1	TRBJ2-5	CATSDSPTSGRETQYF
TRBV5-1	TRBJ1-5	CASSVDSGTGIQPQHF